Below are 13 T cell receptor beta chains sequenced from a single sample in a study of patients and donors after allogeneic stem cell transplantation. TCRdb passed the RT-PCR reads through MiXCR, listing each CDR3 protein once. The table records roughly 200,000 distinct CDR3 sequences, around two fifths of them present only once. Sample: blood, either unsorted or a sorted T cell fraction (not recorded which). The receptors derive from a human donor who was either an allogeneic HSCT recipient or a stem cell or donor lymphocyte infusion donor (not recorded which). It is not recorded whose cells these are; they may come from a transplant donor.

The chain carries TRBV20-1 and TRBJ1-4, with D uncertain. V shed 7 bases and J shed 0 bases, with 9 bases lying between them. The CDR3 length is 13 residues. Germline CDR1 is DFQATT and CDR2 is SNEGSKA (reference sequence). The CDR3 region is CSVLPATNEKLFF. CDR3 DNA sequence: TGCAGTGTTTTACCTGCAACTAATGAAAAACTGTTTTTT.

The chain couples TRBV5-5 to TRBJ1-1; weak D call: TRBD1 (5 bases). The CDR3 is 14 residues long. Trimming removed 3 bases from V and 2 bases from J, with 11 bases in between. CDR1 and CDR2 (germline): SGHKS, YYEKEE (reference sequence). For the CDR3, the DNA is TGTGCCAGCAGCTGGAGGGGCGAAAACACTGAAGCTTTCTTT. It yields the protein CASSWRGENTEAFF. Variable domain in full (rest from reference TRBV5-5 and TRBJ1-1): DAGVTQSPTHLIKTRGQQVTLRCSPISGHKSVSWYQQVLGQGPQFIFQYYEKEERGRGNFPDRFSARQFPNYSSELNVNALLLGDSALYLCASSWRGENTEAFFGQGTRLTVV.

This CDR3 reads CASRMSLAGGRNEQFF. The CDR3, as DNA: TGTGCCAGCAGGATGTCGCTAGCGGGGGGCCGGAATGAGCAGTTCTTC. The chain couples TRBV2 to TRBJ2-1, with 11 bases aligning to TRBD2. CDR1 is SNHLY and CDR2 is FYNNEI in the germline V gene. The CDR3 covers 16 residues. J lost 7 bases, V lost 6 bases, and 11 bases had no gene match.

V and J are TRBV12-3 or TRBV12-4 and TRBJ2-7, with a possible D match to TRBD1 (6 bases). The V gene lost 5 bases and the J gene lost 0 bases, with 14 bases spanning the gap. The CDR3 length is 15 residues. The CDR3 loop is CASSRWDTASYEQYF. The CDR3 DNA reads as TGTGCCAGCAGTCGCTGGGACACCGCCTCCTACGAGCAGTACTTC.

The V call is TRBV5-1, the J call TRBJ2-7; D remains ambiguous. This CDR3 contains 14 residues. V lost 0 bases, J lost 6 bases, and 13 bases lay in between. Germline V gives CDR1 SGHRS, CDR2 YFSETQ. CDR3 bases: TGCGCCAGCAGCTTGGAAATGGTTAGCAGCGAGCAGTACTTC. Its protein is CASSLEMVSSEQYF.

A few counts support this clonotype. This sequence joins TRBV20-1 and TRBJ1-2; D is perhaps TRBD1 (5 bases). Germline V lookup: CDR1 DFQATT, CDR2 SNEGSKA (reference sequence). There are 13 residues in the CDR3. V was clipped by 2 bases and J by 8 bases, with 15 bases between them. The CDR3 sequence: CSARHPAREGYTF. CDR3 nucleotide sequence: TGCAGTGCTAGACATCCCGCCAGGGAGGGCTACACCTTC.

This chain uses TRBV12-3 or TRBV12-4 with TRBJ2-3; D is uncertain. This CDR3 spans 14 amino acids. V was cut by 3 bases and J by 2 bases, with 9 bases left in between. The CDR3 DNA reads as TGTGCCAGCAGTTTTCGGCAGGACACAGATACGCAGTATTTT. Its translation: CASSFRQDTDTQYF.

This chain uses TRBV3-1 with TRBJ2-2; 7 nucleotides match TRBD1. This CDR3 comprises 15 residues. Germline V gene data show CDR1 as LGHDT and CDR2 as YNNKEL (reference sequence). Losses at the gene ends were 2 bases for V and 7 bases for J; bases not matched to a gene: 7. CDR3 loop: CASSQPQGYGGELFF. The CDR3, as DNA: TGTGCCAGCAGCCAACCACAGGGGTACGGCGGGGAGCTGTTTTTT.

V is TRBV20-1 and J is TRBJ1-2; D call uncertain. The germline V and J ends were trimmed by 2 bases and 2 bases, with 6 bases remaining between them. CDR1 and CDR2 (germline): DFQATT, SNEGSKA (reference sequence). CDR3 size: 12 residues. CDR3 sequence (DNA): TGCAGTGCTAGACTGGGGAACTATGGCTACACCTTC. Protein sequence: CSARLGNYGYTF.

The genes are TRBV6-5 and TRBJ1-1; D might be TRBD1 (6 bases). The CDR3 spans 13 residues. Trimming removed 5 bases from V and 3 bases from J, with 10 bases in between. Germline loops: CDR1 MNHEY, CDR2 SVGAGI. For the CDR3, the DNA is TGTGCCAGCAGTCCAAACAGGGACACTGAAGCTTTCTTT. Its translation is CASSPNRDTEAFF.

The V and J genes are TRBV5-1 and TRBJ1-1; TRBD1 agrees at 7 bases. V was clipped by 1 base and J by 1 base; unmatched bases: 1. CDR1 and CDR2 from the germline V gene are SGHRS and YFSETQ. The CDR3 has 14 residues. The CDR3 DNA sequence: TGCGCCAGCAGCTTGAACAGGGGGAACACTGAAGCTTTCTTT. Translated, it gives CASSLNRGNTEAFF.

Comments on this clonotype: Germline and junction disagree at one end, which may indicate a read error. V usage is TRBV20-1 and J usage is TRBJ1-1; perhaps TRBD1 as D (6 bases). CDR1 DFQATT and CDR2 SNEGSKA come from the germline V gene (reference sequence). CDR3 length: 13 amino acids. The CDR3 is CSARNTGYTEAFF. The CDR3 DNA follows: TGCAGTGCTAGGAATACAGGGTACACTGAAGCCTTCTTT.

The gene calls are TRBV6-2 or TRBV6-3 and TRBJ1-6, with a tentative D call TRBD1 (6 bases). The germline gives CDR1 MNHEY, CDR2 SVGEGT. Trimming removed 3 bases at V and 12 bases at J, with 12 bases between. The CDR3 consists of 13 residues. Written as DNA, the CDR3 is TGTGCCAGCAGTTATACTGGACAGCGACCCCTCCACTTT. This gives the protein CASSYTGQRPLHF.